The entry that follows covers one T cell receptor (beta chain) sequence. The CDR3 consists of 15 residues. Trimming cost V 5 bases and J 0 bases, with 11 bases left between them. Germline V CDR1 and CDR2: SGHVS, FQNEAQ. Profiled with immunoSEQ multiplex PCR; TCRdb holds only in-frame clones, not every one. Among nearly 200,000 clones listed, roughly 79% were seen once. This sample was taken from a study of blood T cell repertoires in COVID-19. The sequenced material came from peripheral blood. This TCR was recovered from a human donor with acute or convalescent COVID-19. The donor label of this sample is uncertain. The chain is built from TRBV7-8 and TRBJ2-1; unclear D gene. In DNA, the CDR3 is TGTGCCAGCAGCCCCCCTAAGAGCTCCTACAATGAGCAGTTCTTC. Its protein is CASSPPKSSYNEQFF.